This passage covers 11 T cell receptor beta chains from one sample sequenced in a study of shared clonotypes between healthy human individuals. Libraries were prepared by immunoSEQ multiplex PCR; TCRdb keeps only in-frame clonotypes and omits some of them. The sample has about 2 million clones, 95% seen once. Specimen: naive CD4+ T cells sorted from blood. Subset: CD45RA+ positively selected. The receptors originated from a man aged 18 to 35 in good health.

This chain links TRBV6-1 with TRBJ1-2; 7 bases line up with TRBD1. V was clipped by 6 bases and J by 1 base; unmatched bases: 8. The CDR3 spans 15 residues. Germline CDR1 reads MNHNS; CDR2 reads SASEGT. The DNA of the CDR3 is TGTGCCAGCAGGAAGGGACAGTCCGATAACTATGGCTACACCTTC. Translating gives CASRKGQSDNYGYTF.

The gene calls are TRBV18 and TRBJ1-3; the D is unclear. The CDR3 extends over 14 amino acids. The V end lost 3 bases, the J end lost 4 bases, and 10 bases lay between the germline ends. Germline CDR1 KGHSH, CDR2 LQKENI. CDR3 sequence: CASSPSDAGNTIYF. CDR3 coding DNA: TGTGCCAGCTCACCGTCGGATGCCGGAAACACCATATATTTT.

The chain links TRBV6-5 to TRBJ1-1; perhaps TRBD1 as D (5 bases). The ends were cut back, 6 bases at V and 8 bases at J, with 13 bases in the middle. From germline, CDR1 is MNHEY and CDR2 SVGAGI. The CDR3 covers 12 residues. The CDR3 coding sequence is TGTGCCAGCAGCCAGGGCGGTTCCGAAGCTTTCTTT. Protein: CASSQGGSEAFF.

V gene TRBV5-6 combines with J gene TRBJ2-5; TRBD1 is a possible D gene (5 bases). V was shortened by 4 bases and J by 4 bases, with 14 bases between the two germline ends. The CDR3 is 14 residues long. The germline V gene encodes CDR1 SGHDT and CDR2 YYEEEE. The CDR3 loop is CASSRRMGRETQYF. The CDR3 DNA is TGTGCCAGCAGCCGCCGTATGGGGCGAGAGACCCAGTACTTC.

CDR3 sequence: CASRNAGTGTRYGYTF. CDR3 DNA: TGTGCCAGCAGGAACGCCGGGACAGGTACACGGTATGGCTACACCTTC. The rearrangement joins TRBV2 to TRBJ1-2; 8 positions match TRBD1. This CDR3 has 16 residues. J lost 5 bases, V lost 6 bases, and 14 bases had no gene match. The germline CDR1 and CDR2 sequences are SNHLY and FYNNEI.

This clone is a singleton in its sample. The V gene is TRBV6-6, the J gene TRBJ1-5; tentatively, D is TRBD1 (6 bases). This CDR3 comprises 15 residues. In germline, CDR1 is MNHNY, CDR2 SVGAGI (reference sequence). V was pared by 2 bases and J by 6 bases, with 14 bases between. CDR3 sequence: CASSYGEGGSQPQHF. The CDR3 nucleotides read TGTGCCAGCAGTTACGGTGAAGGGGGGTCTCAGCCCCAGCATTTT.

The chain recombines TRBV7-8 with TRBJ2-7; D may be TRBD2 (7 bases). CDR1 and CDR2 (germline): SGHVS, FQNEAQ. Trimming cost V 1 base and J 0 bases, with 10 bases left between them. The CDR3 length is 15 residues. The CDR3 sequence: CASSLEGGASYEQYF. The CDR3 nucleotides read TGTGCCAGCAGCTTAGAAGGGGGGGCCTCCTACGAGCAGTACTTC.

Concerning this clone: Other DNA sequences in the same sample also yield this CDR3. The chain couples TRBV10-3 to TRBJ2-5; D is ambiguous. Germline lookup yields CDR1 ENHRY and CDR2 SYGVKD. V was pared by 4 bases and J by 4 bases, with 7 bases between. The CDR3 runs to 12 residues. In nucleotides, the CDR3 is TGTGCCATCAGTGCAACCGGAGAGACCCAGTACTTC. Its protein is CAISATGETQYF.

The chain recombines TRBV30 with TRBJ1-1; maybe TRBD1 (5 bases). Trimming shortened V by 2 bases and J by 0 bases, and 10 bases separated the two germline ends. The CDR3 has 14 residues. Germline V gene data show CDR1 as GTSNPN and CDR2 as SVGIG (reference sequence). DNA for the CDR3: TGTGCCTGGAGTCCGACAGCGATGAACACTGAAGCTTTCTTT. As protein: CAWSPTAMNTEAFF.

The DNA for the CDR3 is TGTGCCAGCTCACGACAGGACAATAGCAATCAGCCCCAGCATTTT. It encodes CASSRQDNSNQPQHF. This chain connects TRBV18 to TRBJ1-5, with a tentative D call TRBD1 (6 bases). The CDR3 contains 15 residues. Per the germline V gene, CDR1 is KGHSH and CDR2 is LQKENI. The V gene lost 4 bases and the J gene lost 0 bases, with 10 bases spanning the gap.

The chain employs TRBV6-1 and TRBJ2-7; D gene ambiguous. V dropped 2 bases and J dropped 0 bases, with 11 bases sitting between them. This CDR3 spans 15 amino acids. CDR1 is MNHNS, CDR2 SASEGT, per germline. Here the CDR3 DNA reads TGTGCCAGCAGTGAACTGGGGATTACCTCCTACGAGCAGTACTTC. This codes for CASSELGITSYEQYF.